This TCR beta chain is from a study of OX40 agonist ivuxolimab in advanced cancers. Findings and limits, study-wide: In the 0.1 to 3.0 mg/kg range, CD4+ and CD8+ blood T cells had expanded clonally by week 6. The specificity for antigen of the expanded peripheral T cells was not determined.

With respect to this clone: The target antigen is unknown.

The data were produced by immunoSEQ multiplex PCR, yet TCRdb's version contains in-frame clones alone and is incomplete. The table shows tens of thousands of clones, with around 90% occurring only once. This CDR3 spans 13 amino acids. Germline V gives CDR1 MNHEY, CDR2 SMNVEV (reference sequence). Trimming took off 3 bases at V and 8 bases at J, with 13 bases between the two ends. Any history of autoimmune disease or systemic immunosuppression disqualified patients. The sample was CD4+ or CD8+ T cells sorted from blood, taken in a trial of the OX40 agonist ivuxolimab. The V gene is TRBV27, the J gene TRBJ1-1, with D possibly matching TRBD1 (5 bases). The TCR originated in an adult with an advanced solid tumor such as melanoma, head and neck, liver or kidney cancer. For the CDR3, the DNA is TGTGCCAGCAGTTTCACCGGGGCCTCAGAAGCTTTCTTT. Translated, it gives CASSFTGASEAFF.